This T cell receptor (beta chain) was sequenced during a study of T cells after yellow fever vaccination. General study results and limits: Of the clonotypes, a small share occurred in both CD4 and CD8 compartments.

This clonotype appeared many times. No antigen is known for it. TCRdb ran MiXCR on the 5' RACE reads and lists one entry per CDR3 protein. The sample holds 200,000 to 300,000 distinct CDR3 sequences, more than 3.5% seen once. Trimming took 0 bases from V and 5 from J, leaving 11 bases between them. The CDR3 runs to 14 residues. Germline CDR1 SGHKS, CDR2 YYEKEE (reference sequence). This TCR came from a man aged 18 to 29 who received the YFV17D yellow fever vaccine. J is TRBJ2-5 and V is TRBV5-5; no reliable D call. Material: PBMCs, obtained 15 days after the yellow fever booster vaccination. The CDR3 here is CASSLGRAGETQYF. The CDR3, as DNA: TGTGCCAGCAGCTTGGGTCGGGCCGGGGAGACCCAGTACTTC.